The rows below give T cell receptor beta chains drawn from one sample of a study of cytomegalovirus exposure and HLA in healthy donors. The repertoire was sequenced with immunoSEQ multiplex PCR; TCRdb's copy has only in-frame clones and lacks some. The data contain 150,000 or so clones, 73% of them seen just once; the ten biggest clones take up 1.6%. The specimen sequenced was PBMCs. The receptors shown here come from a woman younger than 35 in good health and CMV-seronegative. CDR3s include the opening cysteine and the closing phenylalanine or tryptophan. A D gene is named only where the DNA matches it firmly. Part of the rows lack a size; the others show once, few, many or a class for expanded clones.

j_call v_call clone_size d_call cdr3_nt cdr3_aa
TRBJ2-7 TRBV7-3 . . TGTGCCAGCAGCTCAGGGACAATGCGAGAGCAGTACTTC CASSSGTMREQYF
TRBJ1-1 TRBV29-1 . . TGCAGCGTTCTACGCCGGGGTCCAATGAACACTGAAGCTTTCTTT CSVLRRGPMNTEAFF
TRBJ1-4 TRBV18 . TRBD1 TGTGCCAGCTCACCACGGGTCAGGGGGAACCCCCTGCCCGAAAAACTGTTTTTT CASSPRVRGNPLPEKLFF
TRBJ1-5 TRBV5-1 . TRBD1 TGCGCCAGCAGCTTGAGCCCAGGGGGGAGCAATCAGCCCCAGCATTTT CASSLSPGGSNQPQHF
TRBJ2-1 TRBV5-6 . . TGTGCCAGCACTTCATCCAGGGACTACAATGAGCAGTTCTTC CASTSSRDYNEQFF
TRBJ2-1 TRBV4-2 few TRBD1 TGTGCCAGCAGCCAAGGTCCGGGGGGACAGGGGTCCCATGAGCAGTTCTTC CASSQGPGGQGSHEQFF
TRBJ2-7 TRBV27 . . TGTGCCAGCAGTCCCCAGGGTAGAGGCTACGAGCAGTACTTC CASSPQGRGYEQYF
TRBJ2-3 TRBV5-4 . . TGTGCCAGCAGCTTTTCTTTGACAGGCACTAGCACAGATACGCAGTATTTT CASSFSLTGTSTDTQYF
TRBJ2-6 TRBV27 . TRBD1 TGTGCCAGCAGCGACCGGGACAGGGGATTTAGTGGGGCCAACGTCCTGACTTTC CASSDRDRGFSGANVLTF
TRBJ2-3 TRBV7-7 once TRBD2 TGTGCCAGCAGCTTAGCGGGAGGGCCCACAGATACGCAGTATTTT CASSLAGGPTDTQYF
TRBJ2-1 TRBV4-2 few . TGTGCCAGCAGCCAAGTCTATCTAGCGGACAGATACAATGAGCAGTTCTTC CASSQVYLADRYNEQFF
TRBJ1-2 TRBV11-2 . TRBD1 TGTGCCAGCAGCGAGGGACAGCCCTACCATGGCTACACCTTC CASSEGQPYHGYTF